This T cell receptor (beta chain) was retrieved from a study of cytotoxic CD8 clonotypes in ibrutinib-treated CLL. General observations from the study: Clonality was higher at ibrutinib response and returned toward baseline at progression.

V dropped 4 bases and J dropped 5 bases, with 12 bases sitting between them. The CDR3 runs 13 residues. From germline, CDR1 is SGHDT and CDR2 YYEEEE. A remark on this clone: Its antigen is still unknown.

Only in-frame clones appear in the TCRdb table, and some are missing; sequencing was by immunoSEQ multiplex PCR. This sample has 100,000 or so clones, with 58% found just once. Sequences were derived from PBMCs, sampled after 24 months of ibrutinib treatment. This clonotype was sampled from a human donor with chronic lymphocytic leukemia. V gene TRBV5-6 combines with J gene TRBJ2-5; D might be TRBD1 (5 bases). The CDR3 sequence is CASSLGRDETQYF. The CDR3 nucleotides read TGTGCCAGCAGCCTTGGCAGGGATGAGACCCAGTACTTC. The whole variable domain, filled in from reference TRBV5-6 and TRBJ2-5, reads DAGVTQSPTHLIKTRGQQVTLRCSPKSGHDTVSWYQQALGQGPQFIFQYYEEEERQRGNFPDRFSGHQFPNYSSELNVNALLLGDSALYLCASSLGRDETQYFGPGTRLLVL.